The 5 T cell receptor beta chains given below trace back to one sample, sequenced in a study of cytomegalovirus exposure and HLA in healthy donors. Amplification used 60 Vbeta primers and 13 Jbeta primers. Data came from immunoSEQ multiplex PCR; TCRdb stores just in-frame clones and leaves some out. The sample carries around 130,000 clones, about 8% recorded once. Sequencing was done on a sample of PBMCs. The receptors shown here come from a woman aged 40 to 55 in good health and CMV-seropositive.

This clone has a handful of counts. The chain uses TRBV6-1 and TRBJ1-1; D is ambiguous. Trimming stripped 2 bases from V and 9 bases from J, with 16 bases between. The CDR3 covers 14 residues. CDR1 and CDR2 (germline): MNHNS, SASEGT. This CDR3 reads CASSEMGRISQAFF. The CDR3 DNA reads TGTGCCAGCAGTGAAATGGGCAGGATCTCTCAAGCTTTCTTT.

This chain uses TRBV30 with TRBJ2-1; TRBD1 agrees at 8 bases. This CDR3 spans 16 amino acids. Per germline, CDR1 GTSNPN and CDR2 SVGIG (reference sequence). Germline trimming cut 2 bases from V and 0 bases from J; bases unmatched to any gene: 6. The CDR3 sequence is CAWSTRDRSSYNEQFF. CDR3 coding DNA: TGTGCCTGGAGTACTAGGGACAGGAGCTCCTACAATGAGCAGTTCTTC. Full variable domain (rest looked up from reference TRBV30 and TRBJ2-1): SQTIHQWPATLVQPVGSPLSLECTVEGTSNPNLYWYRQAAGRGLQLLFYSVGIGQISSEVPQNLSASRPQDRQFILSSKKLLLSDSGFYLCAWSTRDRSSYNEQFFGPGTRLTVL.

The gene calls are TRBV2 and TRBJ2-5; D call uncertain. V lost 1 base, J lost 7 bases, and 13 bases lay in between. Germline V gene lookup returns CDR1 SNHLY and CDR2 FYNNEI. CDR3 size: 14 residues. CDR3 sequence reads: CASSEEAGIGTQYF. The CDR3 DNA is TGTGCCAGCAGTGAAGAGGCAGGTATCGGGACCCAGTACTTC.

This clone was counted a few times. The J gene is TRBJ2-3, the V gene TRBV5-1, with 7 nucleotides matching TRBD1. The V gene's germline CDR1 is SGHRS and CDR2 YFSETQ. The V segment lost 4 bases and the J segment 0 bases; nucleotides outside the gene matches: 8. The CDR3 runs to 16 residues. Here the CDR3 DNA reads TGCGCCAGCAGCCCGGGGACGGGACAGAGCACAGATACGCAGTATTTT. Its translation: CASSPGTGQSTDTQYF. The full variable domain, its missing parts supplied by reference TRBV5-1 and TRBJ2-3, is KAGVTQTPRYLIKTRGQQVTLSCSPISGHRSVSWYQQTPGQGLQFLFEYFSETQRNKGNFPGRFSGRQFSNSRSEMNVSTLELGDSALYLCASSPGTGQSTDTQYFGPGTRLTVL.

The chain couples TRBV2 to TRBJ2-7, with TRBD1 as a possible D gene (7 bases). The CDR3 covers 13 residues. Germline CDR1 and CDR2: SNHLY and FYNNEI. Trimming removed 8 bases at V and 0 bases at J, with 11 bases between. CDR3 region: CASGGDSSYEQYF. The DNA for the CDR3 is TGTGCCAGCGGCGGGGACAGCTCCTACGAGCAGTACTTC.